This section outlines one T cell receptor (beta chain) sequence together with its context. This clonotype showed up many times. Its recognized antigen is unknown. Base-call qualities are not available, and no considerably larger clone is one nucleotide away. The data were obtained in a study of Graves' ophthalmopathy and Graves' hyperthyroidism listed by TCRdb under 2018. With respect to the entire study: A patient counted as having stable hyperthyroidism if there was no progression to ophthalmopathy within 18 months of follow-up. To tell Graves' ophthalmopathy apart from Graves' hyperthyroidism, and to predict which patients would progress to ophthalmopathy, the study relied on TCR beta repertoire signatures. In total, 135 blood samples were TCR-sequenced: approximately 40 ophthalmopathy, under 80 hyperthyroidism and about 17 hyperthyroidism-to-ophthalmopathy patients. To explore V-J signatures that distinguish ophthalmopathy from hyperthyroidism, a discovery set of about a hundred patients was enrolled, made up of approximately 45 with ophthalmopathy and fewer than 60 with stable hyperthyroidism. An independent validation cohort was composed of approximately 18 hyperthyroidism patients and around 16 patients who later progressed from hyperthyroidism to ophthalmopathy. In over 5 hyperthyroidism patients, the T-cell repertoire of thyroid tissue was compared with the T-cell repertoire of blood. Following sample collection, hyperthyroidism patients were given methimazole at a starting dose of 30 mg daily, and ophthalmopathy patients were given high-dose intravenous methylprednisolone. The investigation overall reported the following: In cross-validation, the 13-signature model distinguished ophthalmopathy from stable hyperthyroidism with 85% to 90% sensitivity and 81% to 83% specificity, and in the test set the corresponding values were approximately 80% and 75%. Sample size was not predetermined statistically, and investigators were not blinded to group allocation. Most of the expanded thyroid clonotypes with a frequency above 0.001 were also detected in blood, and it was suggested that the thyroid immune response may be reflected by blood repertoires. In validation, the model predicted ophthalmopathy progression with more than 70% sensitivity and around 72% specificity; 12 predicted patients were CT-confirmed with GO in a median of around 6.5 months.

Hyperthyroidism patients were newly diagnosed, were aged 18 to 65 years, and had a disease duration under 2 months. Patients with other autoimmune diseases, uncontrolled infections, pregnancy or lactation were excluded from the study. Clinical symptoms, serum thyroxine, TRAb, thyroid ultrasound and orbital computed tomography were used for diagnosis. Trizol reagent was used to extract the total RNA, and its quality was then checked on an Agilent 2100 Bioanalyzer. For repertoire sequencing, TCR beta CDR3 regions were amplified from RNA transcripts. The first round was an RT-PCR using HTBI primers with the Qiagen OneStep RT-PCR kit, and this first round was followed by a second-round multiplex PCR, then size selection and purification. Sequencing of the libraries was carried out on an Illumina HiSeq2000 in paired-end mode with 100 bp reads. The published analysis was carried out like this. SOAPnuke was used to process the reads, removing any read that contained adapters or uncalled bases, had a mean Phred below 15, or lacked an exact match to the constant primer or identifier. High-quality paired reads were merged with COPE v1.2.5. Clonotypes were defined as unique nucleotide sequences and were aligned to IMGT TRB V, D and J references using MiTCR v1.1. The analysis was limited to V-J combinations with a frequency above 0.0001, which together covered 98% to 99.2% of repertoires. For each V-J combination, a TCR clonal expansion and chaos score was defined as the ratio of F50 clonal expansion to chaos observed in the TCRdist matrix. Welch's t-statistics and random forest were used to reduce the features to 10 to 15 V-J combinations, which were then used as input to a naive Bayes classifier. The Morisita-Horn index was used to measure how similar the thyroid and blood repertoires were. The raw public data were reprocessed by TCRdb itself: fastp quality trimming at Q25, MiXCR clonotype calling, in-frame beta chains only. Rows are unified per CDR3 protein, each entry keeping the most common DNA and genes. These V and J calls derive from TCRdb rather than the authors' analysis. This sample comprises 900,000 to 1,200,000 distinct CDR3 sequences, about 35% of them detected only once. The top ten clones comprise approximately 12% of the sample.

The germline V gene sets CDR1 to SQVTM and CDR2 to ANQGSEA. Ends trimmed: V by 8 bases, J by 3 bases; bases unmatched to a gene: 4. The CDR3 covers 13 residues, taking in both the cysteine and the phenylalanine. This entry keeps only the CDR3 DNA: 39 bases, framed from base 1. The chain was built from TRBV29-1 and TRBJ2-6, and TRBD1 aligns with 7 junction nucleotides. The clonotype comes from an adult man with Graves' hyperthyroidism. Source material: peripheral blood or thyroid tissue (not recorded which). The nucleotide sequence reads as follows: TGCAGCATAACAGGGGATGGGGCCAACGTCCTGACTTTC. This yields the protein CSITGDGANVLTF.